The present T cell receptor (beta chain) was sequenced within a study of CD8 T cells in Susac syndrome. At the level of the study: Each patient with Susac syndrome, at the time of blood draw, was therapy-naive, on corticosteroids, or on intravenous immunoglobulin alone. Study-wide results and caveats: Clonal expansion did not appear in Susac syndrome CD4+ T cell repertoires.

This CDR3 comprises 12 residues. The ends were cut back, 6 bases at V and 4 bases at J, with 11 bases in the middle. CDR1 SQVTM and CDR2 ANQGSEA come from the germline V gene. Reverse transcription of about 0.45 to 1 ug RNA was carried out with random hexamers. The immunoSEQ assay covered 54 Vbeta and 13 Jbeta segments for CDR3. MiXCR was run by TCRdb on the immunoSEQ multiplex PCR reads, yielding one entry per CDR3 protein. Of 150,000 to 180,000 distinct CDR3 sequences listed, about 95% are singletons. As regards this clonotype: No antigen is known for it.

The gene calls are TRBV29-1 and TRBJ2-3, with a tentative D call TRBD2 (7 bases). What was sequenced was CD4+ T cells from PBMCs. The origin of this receptor is a human donor with Susac syndrome. The CDR3 bases are TGCAGCGTAGGGGGGGTTTCAGATACGCAGTATTTT. This gives the protein CSVGGVSDTQYF.